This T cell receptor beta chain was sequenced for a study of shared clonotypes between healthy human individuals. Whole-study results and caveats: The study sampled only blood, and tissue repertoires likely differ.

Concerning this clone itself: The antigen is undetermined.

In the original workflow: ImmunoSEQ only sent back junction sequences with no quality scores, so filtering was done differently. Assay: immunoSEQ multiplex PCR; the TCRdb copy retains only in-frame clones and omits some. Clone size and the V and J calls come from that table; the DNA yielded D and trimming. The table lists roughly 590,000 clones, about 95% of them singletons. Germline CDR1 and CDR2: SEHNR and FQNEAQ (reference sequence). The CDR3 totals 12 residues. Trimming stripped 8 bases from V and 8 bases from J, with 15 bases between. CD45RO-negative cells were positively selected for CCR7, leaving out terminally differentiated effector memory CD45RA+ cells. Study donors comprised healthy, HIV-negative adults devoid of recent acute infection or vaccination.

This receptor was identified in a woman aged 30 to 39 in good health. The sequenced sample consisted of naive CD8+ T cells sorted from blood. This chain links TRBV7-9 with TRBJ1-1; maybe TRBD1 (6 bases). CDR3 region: CASFPGTGEAFF. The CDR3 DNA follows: TGTGCCAGCTTTCCCGGTACAGGGGAAGCTTTCTTT.